This TCR beta chain stems from a study of cytomegalovirus exposure and HLA in healthy donors. Overall study findings and caveats: According to a subsequent analysis, TCR clusters from the first cohort were inclined to appear together in the 110 or so validation repertoires. In vitro experiments confirmed that a few CMV-associated chains were specific for CMV antigens.

Trimming took 3 bases from V and 1 from J, leaving 7 bases between them. This CDR3 spans 13 amino acids. Per the germline V gene, CDR1 is SGHTA and CDR2 is FQGNSA. Sequencing used immunoSEQ multiplex PCR; TCRdb keeps in-frame clones, though not all of them. The table shows about 150,000 clones, with roughly 86% occurring only once. Note on this clone: Its target is unknown.

This sequence originates from a human donor in good health. Sequencing was done on a sample of PBMCs. The chain employs TRBV7-2 and TRBJ2-7; D unclear. In DNA form, the CDR3 reads TGTGCCAGCAGCTTTTGGCTTTCCTACGAGCAGTACTTC. Translating it yields CASSFWLSYEQYF.